One and the same sample provided the 31 T cell receptor beta chains below, sequenced in a study of cytomegalovirus exposure and HLA in healthy donors (dated by TCRdb to about 2017). To prepare the library, the immunoSEQ multiplex PCR assay was applied. A mixture of 60 forward primers for TCR Vbeta segments and 13 reverse primers for TCR Jbeta segments was used in the multiplex PCR. Not all clones reach the TCRdb copy of this immuneACCESS table, which keeps in-frame sequences only. Checked studies attribute under half of the gap to unresolved V genes and leave the rest unexplained. The sample table holds around 190,000 clones, of which over 70% were seen once. The ten largest clonotypes hold around 1.6% of the sample. Material for sequencing was PBMCs. Receptor source: a woman between 18 and 30 years old in good health and CMV-seronegative.

This clone showed up just a few times. The CDR3 protein is CASSLLVAGGETQYF. CDR3 coding DNA: TGCGCCAGCAGCCTGCTGGTAGCGGGTGGGGAGACCCAGTACTTC. V usage is TRBV4-3 and J usage is TRBJ2-5, with TRBD2 matching 7 bases. CDR3 length: 15 residues. V trimming: 4 bases; J trimming: 5 bases; junction bases outside the gene matches: 10. Germline lookup yields CDR1 LGHNA and CDR2 YSLEER.

This clone was counted a single time. V is TRBV7-9 and J is TRBJ2-5, with TRBD2 matching over 10 bases. V gave up 4 bases and J gave up 1 base; unmatched junction bases: 9. CDR1 and CDR2 (germline): SEHNR, FQNEAQ (reference sequence). This CDR3 contains 17 residues. Written as DNA, the CDR3 is TGTGCCAGCAGCTCCCCCTCTAGCGGGGGTCTCCAAGAGACCCAGTACTTC. Protein sequence: CASSSPSSGGLQETQYF.

With regard to this clone: Other DNA sequences within the sample encode an identical CDR3. The chain couples TRBV4-1 to TRBJ2-1; a weak D match, TRBD2 (5 bases). With 0 bases removed from V and 3 bases from J, the gap between germline ends came to 6 bases. Germline V gene sequence: CDR1 MGHRA, CDR2 YSYEKL. This CDR3 comprises 14 residues. CDR3 DNA sequence: TGCGCCAGCAGCCAAGAGAGCGGCTACAATGAGCAGTTCTTC. This translates into CASSQESGYNEQFF.

As regards this clone: Other DNA sequences within the sample encode an identical CDR3. V is TRBV15 and J is TRBJ2-1; maybe TRBD1 (6 bases). The CDR3 has 13 amino acids. Looked up from germline, CDR1 is LNHNV and CDR2 is YYDKDF (reference sequence). V was clipped by 3 bases and J by 9 bases, with 12 bases between them. The CDR3 reads CATSRDTGLEQFF. CDR3 nucleotide sequence: TGTGCCACCAGCAGGGATACAGGGCTTGAGCAGTTCTTC. Based on the CDR3 plus reference TRBV15 and TRBJ2-1, the full variable domain is DAMVIQNPRYQVTQFGKPVTLSCSQTLNHNVMYWYQQKSSQAPKLLFHYYDKDFNNEADTPDNFQSRRPNTSFCFLDIRSPGLGDTAMYLCATSRDTGLEQFFGPGTRLTVL.

This sequence joins TRBV28 and TRBJ1-1, with a tentative D call TRBD1 (6 bases). The germline V gene encodes CDR1 MDHEN and CDR2 SYDVKM. The CDR3 is 12 residues long. Between the trimmed V and J ends, which lost 4 bases and 6 bases, there was a span of 9 bases. The CDR3 spells CASSWRQAEAFF. DNA for the CDR3: TGTGCCAGCAGTTGGCGACAGGCTGAAGCTTTCTTT.

This clone was found a few times. The V and J genes are TRBV27 and TRBJ2-7, with 8 bases that match TRBD2. The length of the CDR3 is 14 residues. The J segment lost 3 bases and the V segment lost 4 bases, leaving 5 bases of the junction unmatched. Germline V CDR1 and CDR2: MNHEY, SMNVEV (reference sequence). CDR3 DNA sequence: TGTGCCAGCAGTTCCCCGGGGGGGCGCTACGAGCAGTACTTC. Translating gives CASSSPGGRYEQYF.

The rearrangement links TRBV4-1 to TRBJ1-1; D is uncertain. CDR1 is MGHRA, CDR2 YSYEKL, per germline. The V end was cut by 2 bases, the J end by 1 base, with 11 bases between. The CDR3 spans 15 residues. The CDR3 DNA follows: TGCGCCAGCAGCCAACCGGGAAGATCGAACACTGAAGCTTTCTTT. This codes for CASSQPGRSNTEAFF.

For this clone: Other DNA sequences in the same sample also yield this CDR3. The rearrangement uses TRBV6-6 and TRBJ1-5, with 7 bases identical to TRBD1. The trim removed 0 bases at V and 6 bases at J, leaving 2 bases unmatched. CDR3 size: 14 residues. CDR1 MNHNY and CDR2 SVGAGI come from the germline V gene (reference sequence). The CDR3 DNA is TGTGCCAGCAGTTACTCACAGGGGAGTCAGCCCCAGCATTTT. It is translated as CASSYSQGSQPQHF.

The J gene is TRBJ2-7, the V gene TRBV18; D may be TRBD2 (7 bases). CDR1 is KGHSH and CDR2 is LQKENI in the germline V gene. This CDR3 region has 15 residues. Trimming stripped 2 bases from V and 1 base from J, with 12 bases between. CDR3 nucleotide sequence: TGTGCCAGCTCACCAGGGGGGGCCAGTTCCTACGAGCAGTACTTC. It is translated as CASSPGGASSYEQYF.

The chain joins TRBV6-5 to TRBJ1-2, with 9 bases fitting TRBD1. V was pared by 9 bases and J by 5 bases, with 7 bases of the junction left unmatched. The germline gives CDR1 MNHEY, CDR2 SVGAGI. This CDR3 has 13 residues. The CDR3 region has the DNA TGTGCCAGTCAAGGGACAGGGCCATATGGCTACACCTTC. It specifies CASQGTGPYGYTF.

The CDR3 coding sequence is TGCAGCGTCCAAGCGGGACTCCCACAAAATGAGCAGTTCTTC. Protein sequence: CSVQAGLPQNEQFF. This chain joins TRBV29-1 and TRBJ2-1; 7 bases fit TRBD2. Trimming removed 6 bases from V and 7 bases from J; junction bases left unmatched: 12. The CDR3 has 14 amino acids. Germline CDR1 is SQVTM and CDR2 is ANQGSEA.

This chain uses TRBV7-3 with TRBJ2-1; 12 bases align to TRBD2. After removal of 5 bases from V and 12 bases from J, the junction contained 5 bases not matched to a gene. Germline loops: CDR1 SGHTA, CDR2 FQGTGA. The CDR3 is made up of 13 amino acids. For the CDR3, the DNA is TGTGCCAGCAGCAGACTAGCGGGGGTAAGGCAGTTCTTC. It yields the protein CASSRLAGVRQFF.

The V gene is TRBV18, the J gene TRBJ1-1; the match to TRBD1 covers 7 bases. The length of the CDR3 is 15 residues. Germline lookup yields CDR1 KGHSH and CDR2 LQKENI. V lost 2 bases to trimming and J lost 4 bases; unmatched junction nucleotides: 7. Here the CDR3 reads CASSPADRVGTEAFF. CDR3 coding DNA: TGTGCCAGCTCACCAGCTGACAGGGTTGGCACTGAAGCTTTCTTT. The whole variable domain, remainder taken from reference TRBV18 and TRBJ1-1, is NAGVMQNPRHLVRRRGQEARLRCSPMKGHSHVYWYRQLPEEGLKFMVYLQKENIIDESGMPKERFSAEFPKEGPSILRIQQVVRGDSAAYFCASSPADRVGTEAFFGQGTRLTVV.

The chain couples TRBV5-8 to TRBJ1-2, with 9 bases matching TRBD1. Losses at the gene ends were 2 bases for V and 2 bases for J; bases not matched to a gene: 4. The CDR3 is 15 amino acids. Looked up from germline, CDR1 is SGHTS and CDR2 is YDEGEE. The CDR3 loop reads CASSFGQGTNYGYTF. CDR3 nucleotides: TGTGCCAGCAGCTTCGGACAGGGGACGAACTATGGCTACACCTTC.

V gene TRBV19 combines with J gene TRBJ2-1, with 11 bases aligning to TRBD2. J lost 4 bases, V lost 7 bases, and 6 bases had no gene match. There are 15 residues in the CDR3. Looked up from germline, CDR1 is LNHDA and CDR2 is SQIVND (reference sequence). As DNA, the CDR3 is TGTGCCAGTACCCTCGGGACTAGCGGATACAATGAGCAGTTCTTC. Amino acid sequence: CASTLGTSGYNEQFF.

In this sample, this clone turned up a few times. CDR3 loop: CASGLAGYNEQFF. In nucleotides, the CDR3 is TGTGCCAGCGGACTAGCGGGGTACAATGAGCAGTTCTTC. V is TRBV7-2 and J is TRBJ2-1, with 12 bases aligning to TRBD2. The V gene's germline CDR1 is SGHTA and CDR2 FQGNSA. The CDR3 is 13 amino acids. The ends lost 8 bases at V and 4 bases at J; junction bases unmatched: 0.

The chain employs TRBV15 and TRBJ2-3, with 10 bases lining up with TRBD2. Germline CDR1 LNHNV, CDR2 YYDKDF (reference sequence). The CDR3 consists of 14 residues. V lost 5 bases and J lost 6; bases outside the gene matches: 5. The CDR3, as DNA: TGTGCCACCAGCCGAGCGGGAGGGGCTGATACGCAGTATTTT. It is translated as CATSRAGGADTQYF.

This clone was detected only a few times. A junction end diverges from the germline sequence, so it may reflect a read error. V and J are TRBV7-6 and TRBJ1-1; TRBD1 is a possible D gene (6 bases). This CDR3 region has 12 residues. Germline-derived CDR1 and CDR2 are SGHVS and FNYEAQ. The DNA of the CDR3 is TGTGCCAGCAGCTCCCGGGACACCGAAGCTTTCTTT. Its translation is CASSSRDTEAFF.

This rearrangement joins TRBV28 to TRBJ2-7, with a tentative D call TRBD2 (5 bases). The ends were cut back, 1 base at V and 3 bases at J, with 10 bases in the middle. The CDR3 loop spans 14 amino acids. The germline CDR1 and CDR2 sequences are MDHEN and SYDVKM. Here the CDR3 reads CASSLFAGIYEQYF. In DNA form, the CDR3 reads TGTGCCAGCAGTTTATTTGCCGGGATCTACGAGCAGTACTTC.

V usage is TRBV4-1 and J usage is TRBJ1-2; D call uncertain. The CDR3 is 11 amino acids. In germline, CDR1 is MGHRA, CDR2 YSYEKL. Trimming removed 6 bases at V and 2 bases at J, with 4 bases between. CDR3 in DNA: TGCGCCAGCAGGGGCAACTATGGCTACACCTTC. Encoded protein: CASRGNYGYTF.

V usage is TRBV28 and J usage is TRBJ1-1, with unresolved D. Germline CDR1 is MDHEN and CDR2 is SYDVKM. Deletions cut 5 bases from V and 1 base from J, with 11 bases between. This CDR3 is built from 14 residues. CDR3 protein: CASSTRNSNTEAFF. As DNA, the CDR3 is TGTGCCAGCAGTACACGAAATTCGAACACTGAAGCTTTCTTT.

This sequence joins TRBV2 and TRBJ1-5; D is ambiguous. The CDR3 consists of 14 residues. V was cut by 4 bases and J by 5 bases, with 12 bases left in between. Germline values: CDR1 SNHLY, CDR2 FYNNEI. For the CDR3, the DNA is TGTGCCAGCAGTGCCGGGAGGGTACATCAGCCCCAGCATTTT. Translated, it gives CASSAGRVHQPQHF.

This chain joins TRBV5-1 and TRBJ2-1; 7 positions match TRBD2. Germline CDR1 is SGHRS and CDR2 is YFSETQ. The ends lost 2 bases at V and 6 bases at J; junction bases unmatched: 8. This CDR3 contains 15 residues. The CDR3 DNA is TGCGCCAGCAGCTTTACCCGCGGGGGAGGCAATGAGCAGTTCTTC. Translated, it gives CASSFTRGGGNEQFF.

The chain is built from TRBV27 and TRBJ2-3; the match to TRBD1 covers 9 bases. This CDR3 comprises 14 residues. In germline, CDR1 is MNHEY, CDR2 SMNVEV (reference sequence). V lost 6 bases and J lost 2; bases outside the gene matches: 3. CDR3 loop: CASRGDRVTDTQYF. CDR3 nucleotide sequence: TGTGCCAGCAGAGGGGACAGGGTCACAGATACGCAGTATTTT.

The chain joins TRBV28 to TRBJ1-2; D not certain. The V end lost 6 bases, the J end lost 7 bases, and 18 bases lay between the germline ends. There are 14 residues in the CDR3. The germline V gene encodes CDR1 MDHEN and CDR2 SYDVKM. CDR3 DNA: TGTGCCAGCAGCGCACATGGGGAGATAGGTGGCTACACCTTC. This translates into CASSAHGEIGGYTF.

The chain couples TRBV14 to TRBJ2-5; possibly TRBD2 for D (6 bases). The CDR3 length is 15 residues. The germline CDR1 and CDR2 sequences are SGHDN and FVKESK. V gave up 2 bases and J gave up 5 bases, with 15 bases separating them. CDR3: CASSQSPGGKETQYF. CDR3 bases: TGTGCCAGCAGCCAATCGCCAGGCGGGAAGGAGACCCAGTACTTC.

Comment on this clone: One junction end does not reproduce the germline sequence, and a read error may be involved. The chain couples TRBV7-9 to TRBJ2-7, with 7 bases identical to TRBD2. Germline V gene lookup returns CDR1 SEHNR and CDR2 FQNEAQ (reference sequence). The CDR3 is 13 amino acids. CDR3 DNA: TGTTCCAGCAGCTTATTAGAGGGAGGGGAGCAGTACTTC. Its protein product is CSSSLLEGGEQYF.

V is TRBV28 and J is TRBJ1-4; D is uncertain. Germline CDR1 is MDHEN and CDR2 is SYDVKM. V lost 6 bases and J 6 bases, leaving 14 bases between the germline ends. The CDR3 extends over 14 amino acids. The CDR3 coding sequence is TGTGCCAGCAGGTTGGGCCACGGCCATGAAAAACTGTTTTTT. Translating gives CASRLGHGHEKLFF.

This rearrangement joins TRBV7-6 to TRBJ1-3, with 7 bases fitting TRBD1. The CDR3 length is 16 residues. V gave up 1 base and J gave up 4 bases; unmatched junction bases: 7. Germline CDR1 is SGHVS and CDR2 is FNYEAQ. The DNA for the CDR3 is TGTGCCAGCAGCTTAGGAGGGACAGCGTTCGGAAACACCATATATTTT. Protein sequence: CASSLGGTAFGNTIYF.

The V and J genes are TRBV10-2 and TRBJ2-1; 7 nucleotides align to TRBD2. CDR3 length: 14 residues. Trimming took 8 bases from V and 7 from J; bases not matched to a gene: 11. CDR1 is WSHSY, CDR2 SAAADI, per germline. DNA of the CDR3: TGCGCCAGCGGAGCGGGGTGGGGTGGAAATGAGCAGTTCTTC. The encoded protein is CASGAGWGGNEQFF.

The chain is built from TRBV7-2 and TRBJ2-5; 8 nucleotides line up with TRBD1. There are 15 residues in the CDR3. CDR1 and CDR2 (germline): SGHTA, FQGNSA. After removal of 3 bases from V and 5 bases from J, the junction contained 8 bases not matched to a gene. CDR3 in amino acids: CASSFKTGDGETQYF. The CDR3, as DNA: TGTGCCAGCAGCTTCAAGACAGGGGATGGGGAGACCCAGTACTTC.